Following are 5 T cell receptor beta chains from one sample sequenced in a study of shared clonotypes between healthy human individuals. TCRdb's copy holds only in-frame clones and misses some; the assay was immunoSEQ multiplex PCR. The data show around 1.1 million clones, with 77% seen just once and about 0.89% held by the top ten. The source material was memory CD4+ T cells from PBMCs. Described subset: CD45RA-negative fraction. These receptors were collected from a man between 18 and 35 years old in good health. Some clones in this sample may be carry-over from other donors' samples.

This chain connects TRBV7-2 to TRBJ2-4; D may match TRBD1 or TRBD2 (5 bases each). The CDR3 spans 14 residues. Germline V gene sequence: CDR1 SGHTA, CDR2 FQGNSA. V was clipped by 5 bases and J by 5 bases, with 13 bases between them. The CDR3 DNA follows: TGTGCCAGCAGCCGGGGTGGCAGGGAAAACATTCAGTACTTC. This translates into CASSRGGRENIQYF.

V is TRBV11-2 and J is TRBJ2-3; D is unclear. Germline lookup yields CDR1 SGHAT and CDR2 FQNNGV. V was pared by 1 base and J by 5 bases, with 7 bases between. CDR3 length: 13 amino acids. CDR3 amino acids: CASSLGVGDTQYF. CDR3 coding DNA: TGTGCCAGCAGCTTAGGGGTCGGAGATACGCAGTATTTT.

The chain joins TRBV19 to TRBJ2-1; D ambiguous. Germline CDR1 is LNHDA and CDR2 is SQIVND (reference sequence). Trimming took off 3 bases at V and 8 bases at J, with 11 bases between the two ends. The CDR3 totals 13 residues. CDR3 protein: CASSILATDEQFF. The CDR3 DNA sequence: TGTGCCAGTAGTATTTTAGCTACCGATGAGCAGTTCTTC.

This clone occurred a few times. V is TRBV4-1 and J is TRBJ1-3; D is undetermined. CDR3 length: 15 residues. Germline lookup yields CDR1 MGHRA and CDR2 YSYEKL. Trimming removed 4 bases from V and 0 bases from J, with 10 bases in between. DNA for the CDR3: TGCGCCAGCAGCCCCCCGGGGAACTCTGGAAACACCATATATTTT. It specifies CASSPPGNSGNTIYF.

The CDR3 DNA sequence: TGTGCCAGTAGAATGGATAGGAGCTCCTACAATGAGCAGTTCTTC. It translates to CASRMDRSSYNEQFF. J is TRBJ2-1 and V is TRBV19; the D is unclear. This CDR3 is 15 amino acids long. Trimming removed 6 bases from V and 0 bases from J, with 12 bases in between. Germline lookup yields CDR1 LNHDA and CDR2 SQIVND (reference sequence).